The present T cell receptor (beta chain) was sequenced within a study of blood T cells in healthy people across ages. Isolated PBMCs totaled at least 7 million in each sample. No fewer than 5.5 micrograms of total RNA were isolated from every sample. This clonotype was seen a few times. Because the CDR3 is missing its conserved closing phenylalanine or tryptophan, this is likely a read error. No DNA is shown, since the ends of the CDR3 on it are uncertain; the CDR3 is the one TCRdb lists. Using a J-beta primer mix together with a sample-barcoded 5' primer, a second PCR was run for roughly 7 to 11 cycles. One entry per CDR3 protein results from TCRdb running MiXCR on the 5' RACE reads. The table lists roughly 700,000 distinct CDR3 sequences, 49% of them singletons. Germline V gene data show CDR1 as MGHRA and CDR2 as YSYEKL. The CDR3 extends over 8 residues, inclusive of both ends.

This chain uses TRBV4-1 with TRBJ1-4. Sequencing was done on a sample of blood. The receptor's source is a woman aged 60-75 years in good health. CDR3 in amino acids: CASSQYVR.